This T cell receptor (beta chain) was retrieved from a study of molecular identifiers for immune sequencing clone quantification. Findings and limits, study-wide: The study reportedly detected spiked Jurkat TCR RNA from one cell among approximately 1 million naive cells.

As for this clonotype: Its antigen is unknown.

The authors built bulk TCR libraries by previously described methods with listed TCR primers. TCRdb redid the calling of the PCR reads with MiXCR, one entry per CDR3 protein. Among approximately 500,000 distinct CDR3 sequences, roughly 25% were seen once, and the ten largest hold under 0.85%. CDR3 length equals 14 residues. CDR1 is SEHNR, CDR2 FQNEAQ, per germline (reference sequence). The V gene lost 0 bases and the J gene lost 5 bases, with 8 bases spanning the gap. Sequenced material: naive CD8+ T cells from blood, with Jurkat cell RNA spiked in. Subset specified: FACS-sorted CD8+CD4-CCR7+CD45RA+ naive T cells. The gene calls are TRBV7-9 and TRBJ2-1, with D hard to call. This clonotype originated in a human donor in good health. Some libraries in this study had Jurkat cell RNA spiked in. DNA of the CDR3: TGTGCCAGCAGCTTAGCGCGTCAGAACAATGAGCAGTTCTTC. Amino acid sequence: CASSLARQNNEQFF.